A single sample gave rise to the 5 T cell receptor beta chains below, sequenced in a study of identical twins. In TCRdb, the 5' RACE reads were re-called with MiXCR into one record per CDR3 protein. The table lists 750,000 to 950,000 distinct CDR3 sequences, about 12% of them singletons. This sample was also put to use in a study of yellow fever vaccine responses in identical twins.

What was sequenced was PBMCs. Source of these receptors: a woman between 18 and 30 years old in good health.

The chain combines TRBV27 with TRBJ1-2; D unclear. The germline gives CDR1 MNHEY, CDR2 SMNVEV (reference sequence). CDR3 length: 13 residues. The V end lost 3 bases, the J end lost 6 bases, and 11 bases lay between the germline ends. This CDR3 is CASSFEGWDGYTF. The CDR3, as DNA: TGTGCCAGCAGTTTCGAAGGGTGGGATGGCTACACCTTC.

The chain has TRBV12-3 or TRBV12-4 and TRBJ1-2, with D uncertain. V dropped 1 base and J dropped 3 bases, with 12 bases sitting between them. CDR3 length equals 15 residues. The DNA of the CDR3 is TGTGCCAGCAGTTTAGGCGACGGTCATCACTATGGCTACACCTTC. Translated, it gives CASSLGDGHHYGYTF.

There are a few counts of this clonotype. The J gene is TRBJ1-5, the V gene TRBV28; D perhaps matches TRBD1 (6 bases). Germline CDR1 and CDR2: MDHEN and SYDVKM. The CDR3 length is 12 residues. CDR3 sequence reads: CAAGGGGQPQHF. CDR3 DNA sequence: TGTGCAGCCGGGGGGGGCGGACAGCCCCAGCATTTT.

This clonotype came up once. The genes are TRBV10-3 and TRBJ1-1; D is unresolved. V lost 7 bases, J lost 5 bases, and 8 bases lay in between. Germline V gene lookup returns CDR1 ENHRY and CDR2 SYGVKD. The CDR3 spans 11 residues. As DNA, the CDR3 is TGTGCCATCACCCGTGGTACTGAAGCTTTCTTT. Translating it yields CAITRGTEAFF.

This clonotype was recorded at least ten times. For the CDR3, the DNA is TGCAGCGTTACAGATGCGGGACAAGGGCAAGGGCCCCAGCATTTT. Residues: CSVTDAGQGQGPQHF. The chain employs TRBV29-1 and TRBJ1-5; weak D call: TRBD1 (6 bases). Germline V gene sequence: CDR1 SQVTM, CDR2 ANQGSEA. CDR3 length: 15 residues. Trimming left V 5 bases short and J 9 bases short, with 23 bases between.